This T cell receptor beta chain was sequenced for a study of blood T cell repertoires in COVID-19. The CDR3 spans 15 residues. The V and J ends lost 2 bases and 1 base respectively, with 12 bases between them. Germline CDR1 is GTSNPN and CDR2 is SVGIG (reference sequence). Each recovered donor of Cohort 3 presented with two negative PCRs, clearance, or symptom resolution. Sequencing was performed with immunoSEQ multiplex PCR; in TCRdb, only in-frame clones are kept and a portion is missing. The sample shows approximately 300,000 clones, roughly nine tenths of them seen only once. The receptor's source is a man aged 55 to 69 who had recovered from COVID-19. Specimen: PBMCs or T cells enriched from blood (not recorded which). The chain employs TRBV30 and TRBJ1-5, with D possibly TRBD1 on 5 matching bases. The CDR3 DNA follows: TGTGCCTGGAGTTCCAGGGTGGGAAGCAATCAGCCCCAGCATTTT. Translation: CAWSSRVGSNQPQHF.